The rows below give T cell receptor beta chains drawn from one sample of a study of cytomegalovirus exposure and HLA in healthy donors. Using immunoSEQ multiplex PCR, the repertoire was profiled, and TCRdb retains in-frame clones only, with some absent. The sample holds approximately 150,000 clones, about 75% seen once. Specimen: PBMCs. These receptors all come from a male donor in good health and CMV-seropositive. The CDR3 runs from the conserved cysteine through the conserved F or W. Fields, in order: V gene, J gene, clone size, D gene, CDR3 DNA, CDR3 protein. A D gene is named only where the DNA matches it firmly. A clone size is listed for some rows: how often the clone was seen (once, few, many), or a class if it is expanded.

TRBV11-2	TRBJ2-6	few	NA	TGTGCCAGCAGCTTAGCACTGGACACCGCGTGGGCCAACGTCCTGACTTTC	CASSLALDTAWANVLTF
TRBV6-1	TRBJ1-1	few	TRBD1	TGTGCCAGCAGAGGGCAGGGGGGCACTGAAGCTTTCTTT	CASRGQGGTEAFF
TRBV30	TRBJ2-4	NA	NA	TGTGCCTGGAGCGGAGGTGGGAGAAGGAACATTCAGTACTTC	CAWSGGGRRNIQYF
TRBV6-6	TRBJ1-2	NA	NA	TGTGCCAGCAGTTACTCGGACAGTTTCTATGGCTACACCTTC	CASSYSDSFYGYTF
TRBV18	TRBJ1-4	few	NA	TGTGCCAGCTCACCATCGATGGCAGCAACTAATGAAAAACTGTTTTTT	CASSPSMAATNEKLFF
TRBV6-6	TRBJ2-7	NA	NA	TGTGCCAGCAGTTACTCGTCCCATAGCTCCTACGAGCAGTACTTC	CASSYSSHSSYEQYF
TRBV7-2	TRBJ1-2	NA	TRBD1	TGTGCCAGCAACCTGGGACAGGGGGCCTATGGCTACACCTTC	CASNLGQGAYGYTF
TRBV5-6	TRBJ2-4	NA	NA	TGTGCCAGCAGCTTCATGGCGGGAGCCAAAAACATTCAGTACTTC	CASSFMAGAKNIQYF
TRBV11-3	TRBJ2-3	NA	NA	TGTGCCAGCAGCCCACGGGACTCGGGAGTGGATACGCAGTATTTT	CASSPRDSGVDTQYF
TRBV4-1	TRBJ2-3	NA	NA	TGCGCCAGCAGCCAAGATCTTCGCCCTCAGTACCCTGGGCGGGCAGATACGCAGTATTTT	CASSQDLRPQYPGRADTQYF
TRBV30	TRBJ1-1	NA	TRBD1	TGTGCCTGGAGTTACTCGACAGGGGACCTTGATGAAGCTTTCTTT	CAWSYSTGDLDEAFF
TRBV19	TRBJ1-3	NA	NA	TGTGCCAGTAGTATATACCGGGGGGACTCTGGAAACACCATATATTTT	CASSIYRGDSGNTIYF
TRBV9	TRBJ2-7	NA	NA	TGTGCCAGCAGCGCTCAGGGGAGCTCCTACGAGCAGTACTTC	CASSAQGSSYEQYF
TRBV11-2	TRBJ2-5	NA	NA	TGTGCCAGCAGCGTACAGGGCGAGGAGACCCAGTACTTC	CASSVQGEETQYF
TRBV10-2	TRBJ2-5	NA	TRBD2	TGCGCCACCCTAGCGGGGGGGCCAGAGACCCAGTACTTC	CATLAGGPETQYF
TRBV9	TRBJ2-4	NA	TRBD2	TGTGCCAGCAGCACCCCGGCGGGGGGGCCGTCCATTCAGTACTTC	CASSTPAGGPSIQYF
TRBV14	TRBJ1-2	once	TRBD1	TGTGCCAGCAGCCCAGGGGGTATTTCTACCTTC	CASSPGGISTF
TRBV19	TRBJ1-1	NA	NA	TGTGCCAGTAGTACTAACACAGCTTATGTAACTGAAGCTTTCTTT	CASSTNTAYVTEAFF
TRBV18	TRBJ1-2	NA	NA	TGTGCCAGCTCACCAGGGCGACAGACTGGCTATGGCTACACCTTC	CASSPGRQTGYGYTF
TRBV5-1	TRBJ1-6	NA	NA	TGCGCCAGCAGCTCTCGGACAGATAATTCACCCCTCCACTTT	CASSSRTDNSPLHF
TRBV7-9	TRBJ2-7	NA	TRBD2	TGTTCCAGCAGCTTAGTGGGGACTAGCGGGGTCTACGAGCAGTACTTC	CSSSLVGTSGVYEQYF
TRBV19	TRBJ1-1	NA	NA	TGTGCCAGTAGTAAGAACGGGAACACTGAAGCTTTCTTT	CASSKNGNTEAFF
TRBV7-9	TRBJ2-7	NA	TRBD2	TGTGCCAGCAGCCCTTTCCCGCGGGGGGCTCCCTACGAGCAGTACTTC	CASSPFPRGAPYEQYF
TRBV5-1	TRBJ2-1	NA	NA	TGCGCCAGCAGTCTAAACAGTGGGTTTGAGCAGTTCTTC	CASSLNSGFEQFF
TRBV5-8	TRBJ2-5	NA	TRBD1	TGTGCCAGCAGCTTGGGAGACAGGGGGGTAGGAGAGACCCAGTACTTC	CASSLGDRGVGETQYF
TRBV5-1	TRBJ2-5	NA	NA	TGCGCCAGCAGCCACCGAACAGGGGAACTCTCTCGGGAGCAGTACTTC	CASSHRTGELSREQYF
TRBV5-1	TRBJ2-3	NA	NA	TGCGCCAGCAGCTTGGCGGCAGGGGCTTACACAGATACGCAGTATTTT	CASSLAAGAYTDTQYF
TRBV4-1	TRBJ2-1	NA	TRBD2	TGCGCCAGCAGCCAAGAATGGGGGACGGGGGGGCAAAATGAGCAGTTCTTC	CASSQEWGTGGQNEQFF
TRBV9	TRBJ2-5	NA	TRBD2	TGTGCCAGCAGCCAAAGCGGGGGCGGGGGTTTAAAAGAGACCCAGTACTTC	CASSQSGGGGLKETQYF
TRBV9	TRBJ2-2	NA	NA	TGTGCCAGCAGCGGTGAAGAAGGGGCCCGGACCGGGGAGCTGTTTTTT	CASSGEEGARTGELFF
TRBV7-9	TRBJ2-1	NA	TRBD1	TGTGCCAGCAGCTTCACAGGGGACTCCTACAATGAGCAGTTCTTC	CASSFTGDSYNEQFF
TRBV11-1	TRBJ1-5	NA	TRBD1	TGTGCCAGCAGTATACAGGGGTCGTGGCATTTT	CASSIQGSWHF
TRBV5-1	TRBJ2-7	NA	TRBD1	TGCGCCAGCAGTGGGACAGGGGGGACCTACGAGCAGTACTTC	CASSGTGGTYEQYF
TRBV14	TRBJ1-4	few	NA	TGTGCCAGCAGCCAACCCCCGGGAGGGGCCGCCCTTGAAAAACTGTTTTTT	CASSQPPGGAALEKLFF
TRBV7-2	TRBJ2-7	once	TRBD2	TGTGCCAGCAGCTTAGAGGGGAGGGTGGTGGACGAGCAGTACTTC	CASSLEGRVVDEQYF
TRBV4-1	TRBJ2-7	few	NA	TGCGCCAGCAGCCTGGAGGGGGCAGGGCCCTACGAGCAGTACTTC	CASSLEGAGPYEQYF